This T cell receptor (beta chain) was captured by sequencing in a study of T cell repertoires in cytomegalovirus infection. MiXCR was run by TCRdb on the reads, yielding one entry per CDR3 protein. The sample lists approximately 190,000 distinct CDR3 sequences; roughly 28% were seen once. Trimming shortened V by 5 bases and J by 1 base, and 24 bases separated the two germline ends. Per the germline V gene, CDR1 is DFQATT and CDR2 is SNEGSKA (reference sequence). The CDR3 totals 18 residues. The clonotype comes from a human donor in good health (CMV status not recorded). Some clones in this sample may be carry-over from other donors' samples. Sample: PBMCs. The chain combines TRBV20-1 with TRBJ2-4, with D perhaps given as TRBD1 or TRBD2 (6 bases each). The CDR3 spells CSAGTQGTLTSAKNIQYF. The CDR3 DNA is TGCAGTGCTGGTACTCAGGGGACTCTAACGTCGGCCAAAAACATTCAGTACTTC.